This T cell receptor beta chain was found in a study of Ad26.COV2.S vaccination and SARS-CoV-2 variants. The data were produced by immunoSEQ multiplex PCR, yet TCRdb's version contains in-frame clones alone and is incomplete. The table has under 600,000 clones, roughly nine tenths seen once. This CDR3 has 13 amino acids. The V end lost 3 bases, the J end lost 3 bases, and 8 bases lay between the germline ends. Germline CDR1 LNHDA, CDR2 SQIVND (reference sequence). Regarding treatment: some 20 received Ad26.COV2.S at low or high dose, single or two shots; about 5 received placebo; per-sample allocation not given. Specimens were obtained on day 63 following the first vaccine or placebo injection. A Boston donor was an adult aged 18-55 years. An Ad26 vector that expressed Wuhan-strain SARS-CoV-2 spike constituted the vaccine. General observations from the study: Vaccine recipients and placebo recipients showed similar non-spike TCR breadth. Spike-specific CD8+ and CD4+ T cell responses reportedly showed substantial breadth after vaccination.

For this clone: The antigen remains unidentified.

The V and J genes are TRBV19 and TRBJ1-1; D is unresolved. The clonotype originates from a person aged 18-65 years who received the Ad26.COV2.S COVID-19 vaccine or a placebo. The sequences come from peripheral blood, collected in a trial of Ad26.COV2.S vaccine versus placebo. The CDR3 is CASSIGEDTEAFF. CDR3 sequence (DNA): TGTGCCAGTAGTATTGGGGAGGACACTGAAGCTTTCTTT.